This TCR beta chain was observed in a study of regulatory T cells in long-lasting Graves disease. General study results and limits: There were preferences for TRBV28, TRBJ1-2 and TRBJ2-5 in persistent disease. Possibly, too few samples lowered accuracy.

CDR1 MDHEN and CDR2 SYDVKM come from the germline V gene. J gave up 8 bases and V 10 bases, and 11 bases lay outside the gene matches. The CDR3 spans 14 residues. Assembly of TCR beta libraries relied on iRepertoire HTBI primers together with Arm-PCR of CDR3 regions. As originally analysed: From all samples, identification returned 11 to 15 TRBJ and roughly 65 TRBV segments. Via MiXCR, TCRdb re-called the multiplex PCR reads, giving one row per CDR3 protein. V and J calls and clone size were set by TCRdb, not the authors. The sample records around 400,000 distinct CDR3 sequences, about 25% being singletons. This clonotype was counted a few times. Its antigen is not known. The time point is: persistent/refractory GD, antithyroid drugs over 5 years with positive TRAb. The TCR library was made from RNA extracted from PBMCs.

The specimen comprised peripheral blood mononuclear cells (PBMCs), sampled when the disease was refractory, from a patient treated with antithyroid drugs. The chain uses TRBV28 and TRBJ2-2; 9 bases are shared with TRBD1. This sequence originates from a female donor with Graves disease. The CDR3 sequence is CATALQGARGELFF. Here the CDR3 DNA reads TGTGCCACAGCACTACAGGGGGCGAGGGGGGAGCTGTTTTTT.